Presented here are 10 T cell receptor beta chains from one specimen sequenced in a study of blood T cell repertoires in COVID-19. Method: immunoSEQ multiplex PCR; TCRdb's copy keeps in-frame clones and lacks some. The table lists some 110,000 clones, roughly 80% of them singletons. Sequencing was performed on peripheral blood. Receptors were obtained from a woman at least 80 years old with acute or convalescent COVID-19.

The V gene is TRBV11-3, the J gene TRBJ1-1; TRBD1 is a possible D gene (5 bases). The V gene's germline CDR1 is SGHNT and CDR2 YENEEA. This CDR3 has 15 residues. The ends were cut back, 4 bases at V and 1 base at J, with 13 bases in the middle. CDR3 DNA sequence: TGTGCCAGCAGCTCAACAACGCAGGGGAACACTGAAGCTTTCTTT. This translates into CASSSTTQGNTEAFF.

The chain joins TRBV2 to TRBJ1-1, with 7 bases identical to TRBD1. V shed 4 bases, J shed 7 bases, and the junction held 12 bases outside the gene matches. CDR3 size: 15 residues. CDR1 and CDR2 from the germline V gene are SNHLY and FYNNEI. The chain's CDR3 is CASSVQGTNMGEAFF. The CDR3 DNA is TGTGCCAGCAGTGTACAGGGGACCAACATGGGTGAAGCTTTCTTT.

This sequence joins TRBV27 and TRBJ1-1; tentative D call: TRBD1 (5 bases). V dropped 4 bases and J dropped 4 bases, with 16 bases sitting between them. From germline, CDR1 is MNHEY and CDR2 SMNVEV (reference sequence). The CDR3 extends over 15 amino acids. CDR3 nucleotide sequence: TGTGCCAGCAGTTCTAAATCGCAGGGTGGCACTGAAGCTTTCTTT. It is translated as CASSSKSQGGTEAFF.

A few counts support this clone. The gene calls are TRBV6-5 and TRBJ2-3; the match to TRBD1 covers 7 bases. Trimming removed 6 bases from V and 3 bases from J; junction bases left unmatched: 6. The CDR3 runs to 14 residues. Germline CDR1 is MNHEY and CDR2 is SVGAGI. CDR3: CASRLRQGTDTQYF. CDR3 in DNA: TGTGCCAGCAGGCTAAGACAGGGTACAGATACGCAGTATTTT.

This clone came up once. The CDR3 DNA is TGTGCCAGCAGCCAAGATTGGGCGGGCACCGGGGAGCTGTTTTTT. Translation: CASSQDWAGTGELFF. J is TRBJ2-2 and V is TRBV3-1 (or the pseudogene TRBV3-2); tentatively, D is TRBD2 (5 bases). V dropped 0 bases and J dropped 4 bases, with 9 bases sitting between them. Germline CDR1 LGHDT, CDR2 YNNKEL (reference sequence). This CDR3 is 15 amino acids long.

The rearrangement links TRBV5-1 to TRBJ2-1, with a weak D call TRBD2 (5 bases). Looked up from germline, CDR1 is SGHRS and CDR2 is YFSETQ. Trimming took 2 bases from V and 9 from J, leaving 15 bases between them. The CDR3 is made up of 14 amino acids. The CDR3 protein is CASSLTAGQLEQFF. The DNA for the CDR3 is TGCGCCAGCAGCTTAACCGCGGGCCAGCTTGAGCAGTTCTTC.

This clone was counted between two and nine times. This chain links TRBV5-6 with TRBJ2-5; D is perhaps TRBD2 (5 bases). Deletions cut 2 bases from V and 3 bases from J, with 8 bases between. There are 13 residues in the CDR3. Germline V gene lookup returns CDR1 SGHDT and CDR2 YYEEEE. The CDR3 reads CASSLLGEETQYF. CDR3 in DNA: TGTGCCAGCAGCTTATTGGGAGAAGAGACCCAGTACTTC.

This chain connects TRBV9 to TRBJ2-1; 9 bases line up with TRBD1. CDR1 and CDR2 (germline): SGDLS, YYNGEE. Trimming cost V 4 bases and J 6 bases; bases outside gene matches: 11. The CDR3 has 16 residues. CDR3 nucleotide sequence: TGTGCCAGCAGCTTAGAGGGGACAGGGTTGAGCAATGAGCAGTTCTTC. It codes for CASSLEGTGLSNEQFF.

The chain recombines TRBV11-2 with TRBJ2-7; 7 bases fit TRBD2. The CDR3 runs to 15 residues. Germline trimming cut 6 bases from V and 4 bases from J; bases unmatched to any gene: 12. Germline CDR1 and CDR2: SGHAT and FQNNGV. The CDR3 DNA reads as TGTGCCAGCAGTATGGTAGGGGCGGGAGTGTACGAGCAGTACTTC. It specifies CASSMVGAGVYEQYF.

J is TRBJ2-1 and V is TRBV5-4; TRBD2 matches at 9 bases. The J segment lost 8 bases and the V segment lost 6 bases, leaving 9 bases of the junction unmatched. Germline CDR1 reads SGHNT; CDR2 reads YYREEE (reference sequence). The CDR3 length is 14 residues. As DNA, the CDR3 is TGTGCCAGCACCGGGACTAGCACGCGGCATGAGCAGTTCTTC. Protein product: CASTGTSTRHEQFF. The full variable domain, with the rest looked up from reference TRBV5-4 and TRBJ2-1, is ETGVTQSPTHLIKTRGQQVTLRCSSQSGHNTVSWYQQALGQGPQFIFQYYREEENGRGNFPPRFSGLQFPNYSSELNVNALELDDSALYLCASTGTSTRHEQFFGPGTRLTVL.